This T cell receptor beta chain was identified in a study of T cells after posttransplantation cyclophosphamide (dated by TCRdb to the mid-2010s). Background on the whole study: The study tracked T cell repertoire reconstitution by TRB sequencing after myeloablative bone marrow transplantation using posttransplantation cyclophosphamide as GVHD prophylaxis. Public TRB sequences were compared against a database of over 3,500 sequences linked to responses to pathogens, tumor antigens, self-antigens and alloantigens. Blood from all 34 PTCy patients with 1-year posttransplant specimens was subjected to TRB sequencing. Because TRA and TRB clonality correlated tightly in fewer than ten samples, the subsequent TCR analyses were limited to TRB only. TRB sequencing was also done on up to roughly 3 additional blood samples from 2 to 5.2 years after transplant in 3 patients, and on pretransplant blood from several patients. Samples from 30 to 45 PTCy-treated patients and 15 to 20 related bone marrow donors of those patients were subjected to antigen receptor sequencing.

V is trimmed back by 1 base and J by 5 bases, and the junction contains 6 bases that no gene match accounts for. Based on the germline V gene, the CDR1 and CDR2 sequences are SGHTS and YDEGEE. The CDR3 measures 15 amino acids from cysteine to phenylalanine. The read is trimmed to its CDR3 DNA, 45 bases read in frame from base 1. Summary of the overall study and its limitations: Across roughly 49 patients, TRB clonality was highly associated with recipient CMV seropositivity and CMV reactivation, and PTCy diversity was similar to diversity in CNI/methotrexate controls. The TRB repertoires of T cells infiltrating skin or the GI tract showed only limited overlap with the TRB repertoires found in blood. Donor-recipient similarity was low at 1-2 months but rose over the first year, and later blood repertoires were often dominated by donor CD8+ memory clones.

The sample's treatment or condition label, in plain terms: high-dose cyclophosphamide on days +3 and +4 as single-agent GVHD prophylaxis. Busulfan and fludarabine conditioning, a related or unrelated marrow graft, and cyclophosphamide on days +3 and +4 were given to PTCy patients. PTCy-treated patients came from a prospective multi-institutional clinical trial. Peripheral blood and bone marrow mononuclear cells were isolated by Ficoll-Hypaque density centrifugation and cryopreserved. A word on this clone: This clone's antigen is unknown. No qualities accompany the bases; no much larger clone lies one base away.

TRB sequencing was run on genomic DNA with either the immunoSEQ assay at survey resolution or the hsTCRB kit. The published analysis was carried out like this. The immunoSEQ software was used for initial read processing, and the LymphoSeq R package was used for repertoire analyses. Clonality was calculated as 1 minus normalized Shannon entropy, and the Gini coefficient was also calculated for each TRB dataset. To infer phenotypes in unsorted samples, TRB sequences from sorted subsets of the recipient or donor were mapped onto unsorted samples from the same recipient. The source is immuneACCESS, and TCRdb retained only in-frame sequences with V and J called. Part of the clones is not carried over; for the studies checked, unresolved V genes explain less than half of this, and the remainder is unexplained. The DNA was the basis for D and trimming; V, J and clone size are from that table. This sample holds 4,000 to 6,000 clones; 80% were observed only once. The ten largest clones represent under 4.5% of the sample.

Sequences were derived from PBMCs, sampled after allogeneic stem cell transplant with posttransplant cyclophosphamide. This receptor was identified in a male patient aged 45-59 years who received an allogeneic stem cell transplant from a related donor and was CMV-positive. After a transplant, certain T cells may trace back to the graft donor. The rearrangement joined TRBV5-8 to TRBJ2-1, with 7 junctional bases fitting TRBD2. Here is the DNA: TGTGCCAGCAGCTTGTTATGGGGGGGAGACAATGAGCAGTTCTTC. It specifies CASSLLWGGDNEQFF.